This T cell receptor (beta chain) was retrieved from a study of blood T cell repertoires in COVID-19. The assay was immunoSEQ multiplex PCR, and TCRdb's table has in-frame clones only and misses some. This repertoire shows around 150,000 clones, roughly 87% found once; its top ten account for 3% to 4%. The CDR3 is made up of 15 amino acids. Deletions cut 0 bases from V and 3 bases from J, with 12 bases between. Germline loops: CDR1 MNHEY, CDR2 SVGAGI. This chain joins TRBV6-5 and TRBJ2-7; D is possibly TRBD1 (6 bases). The TCR comes from a woman aged 55-75 years who had recovered from COVID-19. The sequenced material came from peripheral blood. The CDR3 coding sequence is TGTGCCAGCAGTTACTCGAGGCAGGGGAACTACGAGCAGTACTTC. As protein: CASSYSRQGNYEQYF.